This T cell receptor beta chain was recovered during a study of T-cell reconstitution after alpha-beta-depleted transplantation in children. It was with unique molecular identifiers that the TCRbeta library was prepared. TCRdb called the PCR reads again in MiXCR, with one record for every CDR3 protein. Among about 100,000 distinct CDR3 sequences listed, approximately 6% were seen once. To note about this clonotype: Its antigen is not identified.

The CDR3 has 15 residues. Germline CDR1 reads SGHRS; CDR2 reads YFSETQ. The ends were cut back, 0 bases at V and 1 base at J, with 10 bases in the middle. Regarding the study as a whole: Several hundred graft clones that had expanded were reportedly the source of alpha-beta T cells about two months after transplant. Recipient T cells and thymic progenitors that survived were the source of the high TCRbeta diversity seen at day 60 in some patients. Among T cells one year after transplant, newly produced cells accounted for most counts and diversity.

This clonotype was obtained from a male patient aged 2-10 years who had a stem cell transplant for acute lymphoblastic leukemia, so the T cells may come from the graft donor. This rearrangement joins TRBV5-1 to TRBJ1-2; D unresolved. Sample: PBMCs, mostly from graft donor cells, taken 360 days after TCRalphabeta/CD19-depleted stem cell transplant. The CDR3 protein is CASSLVSGFNYGYTF. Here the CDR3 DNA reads TGCGCCAGCAGCTTGGTTTCCGGTTTTAACTATGGCTACACCTTC.